The entry below describes one T cell receptor (beta chain). Sequencing was performed with immunoSEQ multiplex PCR; in TCRdb, only in-frame clones are kept and a portion is missing. The table lists hundreds of thousands of clones, approximately 89% of them singletons. In Seattle, patients joined the study during active infection and were tracked longitudinally. This record belongs to a study of blood T cell repertoires in COVID-19. V lost 3 bases and J lost 6, with 23 bases in between. The CDR3 has 18 residues. Germline-derived CDR1 and CDR2 are SGHVS and FNYEAQ. The chain carries TRBV7-6 and TRBJ2-2; D may be TRBD1 (5 bases). Sequenced input: peripheral blood. The source of this sequence is a woman in her twenties or thirties with COVID-19, enrolled during active disease. The CDR3 nucleotides read TGTGCCAGCAGCTTTAGGGGCCGGTTGGGGCCTGGGCCCGGGGAGCTGTTTTTT. This codes for CASSFRGRLGPGPGELFF.